This T cell receptor beta chain was captured in a study of blood T cell repertoires in COVID-19. The overall study: Samples representing acute and convalescent COVID-19 were sourced from the United States, Italy and Spain. T cells, B-cell-depleted T cells, or PBMCs supplied cDNA or gDNA.

In the study's own analysis: Researchers report that nucleated cell counts were estimated from reference gene primer amplification. TCRdb's table, derived via immunoSEQ multiplex PCR, lists solely in-frame clones and lacks some. The V and J calls and the clone size are those of that table, but D and trimming were determined from the DNA. Of under 350,000 clones in the sample, 65% to 90% were seen once. The V gene's germline CDR1 is SGHVS and CDR2 FNYEAQ. The CDR3 is made up of 15 amino acids. Trimming removed 4 bases from V and 3 bases from J; junction bases left unmatched: 8. The TCR was taken from a human donor in a cohort sampled during active COVID-19. The J gene is TRBJ2-7, the V gene TRBV7-6; 8 nucleotides line up with TRBD1. The sample comprised peripheral blood. This CDR3 reads CASSSQGDRYYEQYF. For the CDR3, the DNA is TGTGCCAGCAGCTCCCAGGGGGACAGGTACTACGAGCAGTACTTC.